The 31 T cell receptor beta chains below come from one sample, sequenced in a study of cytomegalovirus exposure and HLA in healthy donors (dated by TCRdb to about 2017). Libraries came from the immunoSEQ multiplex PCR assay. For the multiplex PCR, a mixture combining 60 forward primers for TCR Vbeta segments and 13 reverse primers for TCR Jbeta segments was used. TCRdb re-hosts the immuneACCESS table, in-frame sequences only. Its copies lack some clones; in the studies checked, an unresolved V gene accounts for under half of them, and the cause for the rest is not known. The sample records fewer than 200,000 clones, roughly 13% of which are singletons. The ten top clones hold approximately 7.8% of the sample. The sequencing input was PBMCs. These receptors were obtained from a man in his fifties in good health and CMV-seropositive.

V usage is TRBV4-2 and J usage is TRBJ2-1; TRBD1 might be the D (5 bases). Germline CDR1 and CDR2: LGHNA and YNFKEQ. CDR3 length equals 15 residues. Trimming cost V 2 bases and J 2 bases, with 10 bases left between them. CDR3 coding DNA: TGTGCCAGCAGCCAACCAGGGATCACCTACAATGAGCAGTTCTTC. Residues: CASSQPGITYNEQFF.

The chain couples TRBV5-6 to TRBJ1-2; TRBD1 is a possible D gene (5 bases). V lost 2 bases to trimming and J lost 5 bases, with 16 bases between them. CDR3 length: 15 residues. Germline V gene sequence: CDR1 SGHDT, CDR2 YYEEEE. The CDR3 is CASSFGGLKGYGYTF. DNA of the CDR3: TGTGCCAGCAGCTTCGGGGGATTAAAAGGATATGGCTACACCTTC.

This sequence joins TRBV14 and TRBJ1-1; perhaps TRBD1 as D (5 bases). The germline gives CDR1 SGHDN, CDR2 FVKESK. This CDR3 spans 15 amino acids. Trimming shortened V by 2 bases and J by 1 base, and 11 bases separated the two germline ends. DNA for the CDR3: TGTGCCAGCAGCCAACCAGGGCGTGGGAACACTGAAGCTTTCTTT. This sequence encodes CASSQPGRGNTEAFF.

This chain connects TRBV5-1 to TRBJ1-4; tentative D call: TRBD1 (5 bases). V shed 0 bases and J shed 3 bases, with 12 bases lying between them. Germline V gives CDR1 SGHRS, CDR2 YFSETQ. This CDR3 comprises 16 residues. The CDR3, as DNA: TGCGCCAGCAGCTTGGGGGGGGGAGCAGCTAATGAAAAACTGTTTTTT. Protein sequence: CASSLGGGAANEKLFF.

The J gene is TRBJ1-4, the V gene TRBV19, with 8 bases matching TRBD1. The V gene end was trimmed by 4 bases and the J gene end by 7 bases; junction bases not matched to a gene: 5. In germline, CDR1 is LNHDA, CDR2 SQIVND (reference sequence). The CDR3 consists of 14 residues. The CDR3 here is CASSTRGRGEKLFF. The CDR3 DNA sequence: TGTGCCAGTAGTACCAGGGGGCGAGGTGAAAAACTGTTTTTT.

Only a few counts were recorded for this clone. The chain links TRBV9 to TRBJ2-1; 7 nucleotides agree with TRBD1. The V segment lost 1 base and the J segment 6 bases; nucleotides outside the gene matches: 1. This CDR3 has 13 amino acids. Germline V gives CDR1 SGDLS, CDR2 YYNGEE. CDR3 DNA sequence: TGTGCCAGCAGCGTATCAGGGGGCAATGAGCAGTTCTTC. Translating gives CASSVSGGNEQFF.

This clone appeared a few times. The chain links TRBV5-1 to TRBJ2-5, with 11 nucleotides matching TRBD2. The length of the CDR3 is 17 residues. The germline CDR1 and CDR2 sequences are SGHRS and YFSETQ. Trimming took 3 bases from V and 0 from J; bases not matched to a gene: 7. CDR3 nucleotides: TGCGCCAGCAGCTCCCTTTCACTAGCGGGGGACCAAGAGACCCAGTACTTC. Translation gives CASSSLSLAGDQETQYF. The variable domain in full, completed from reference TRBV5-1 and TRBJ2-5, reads KAGVTQTPRYLIKTRGQQVTLSCSPISGHRSVSWYQQTPGQGLQFLFEYFSETQRNKGNFPGRFSGRQFSNSRSEMNVSTLELGDSALYLCASSSLSLAGDQETQYFGPGTRLLVL.

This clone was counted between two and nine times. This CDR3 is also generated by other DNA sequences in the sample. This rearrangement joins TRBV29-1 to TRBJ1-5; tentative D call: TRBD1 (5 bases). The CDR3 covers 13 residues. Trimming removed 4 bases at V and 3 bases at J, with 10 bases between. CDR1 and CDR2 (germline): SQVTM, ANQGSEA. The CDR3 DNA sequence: TGCAGCGTTGGGGGCGGGAACAATCAGCCCCAGCATTTT. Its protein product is CSVGGGNNQPQHF.

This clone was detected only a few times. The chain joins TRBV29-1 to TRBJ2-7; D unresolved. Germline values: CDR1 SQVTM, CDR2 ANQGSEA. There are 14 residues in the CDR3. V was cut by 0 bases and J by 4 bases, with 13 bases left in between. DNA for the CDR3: TGCAGCGTTGAAGAGGGCAGAAAACCTTACGAGCAGTACTTC. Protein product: CSVEEGRKPYEQYF.

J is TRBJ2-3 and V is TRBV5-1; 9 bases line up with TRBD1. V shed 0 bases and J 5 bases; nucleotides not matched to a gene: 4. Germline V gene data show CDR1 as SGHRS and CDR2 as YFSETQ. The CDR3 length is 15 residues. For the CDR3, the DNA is TGCGCCAGCAGCTTGGTGACAGGGGGGGTAGATACGCAGTATTTT. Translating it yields CASSLVTGGVDTQYF.

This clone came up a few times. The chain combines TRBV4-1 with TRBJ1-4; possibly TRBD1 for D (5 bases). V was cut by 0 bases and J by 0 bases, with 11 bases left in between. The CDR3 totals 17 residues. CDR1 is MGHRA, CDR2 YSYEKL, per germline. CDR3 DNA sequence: TGCGCCAGCAGCCAAGAGGGCAGGGCTGCAACTAATGAAAAACTGTTTTTT. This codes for CASSQEGRAATNEKLFF.

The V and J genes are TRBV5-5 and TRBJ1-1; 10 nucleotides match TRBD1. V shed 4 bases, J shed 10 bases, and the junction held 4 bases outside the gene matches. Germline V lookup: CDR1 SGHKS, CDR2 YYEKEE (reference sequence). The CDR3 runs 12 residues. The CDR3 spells CASSVGTGAAFF. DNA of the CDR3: TGTGCCAGCAGCGTGGGGACAGGGGCAGCTTTCTTT.

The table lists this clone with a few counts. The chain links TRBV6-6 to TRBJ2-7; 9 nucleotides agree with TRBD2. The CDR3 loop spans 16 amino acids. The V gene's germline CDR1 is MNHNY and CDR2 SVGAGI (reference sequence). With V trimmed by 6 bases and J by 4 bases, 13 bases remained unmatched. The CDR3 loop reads CASRIPRAGGQYEQYF. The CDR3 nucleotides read TGTGCCAGCAGGATTCCGAGAGCGGGGGGCCAATACGAGCAGTACTTC.

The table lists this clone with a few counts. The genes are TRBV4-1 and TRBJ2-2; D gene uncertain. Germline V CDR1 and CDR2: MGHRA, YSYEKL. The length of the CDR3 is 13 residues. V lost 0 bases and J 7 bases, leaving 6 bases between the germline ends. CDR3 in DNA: TGCGCCAGCAGCCAAGATCGGGTCGGGGAGCTGTTTTTT. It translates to CASSQDRVGELFF.

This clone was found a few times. The CDR3 here is CASSQYPGGVGNTEAFF. The DNA for the CDR3 is TGCGCCAGCAGCCAATATCCAGGGGGAGTAGGAAACACTGAAGCTTTCTTT. The chain combines TRBV4-1 with TRBJ1-1; TRBD1 aligns across 7 bases. J was trimmed by 2 bases and V by 2 bases; bases with no gene match: 11. The germline V gene encodes CDR1 MGHRA and CDR2 YSYEKL. The CDR3 runs 17 residues.

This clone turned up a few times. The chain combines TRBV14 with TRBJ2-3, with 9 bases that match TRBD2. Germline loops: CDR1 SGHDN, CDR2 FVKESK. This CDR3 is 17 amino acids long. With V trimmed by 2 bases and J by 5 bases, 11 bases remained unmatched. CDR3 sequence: CASSQLISSGARDTQYF. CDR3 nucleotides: TGTGCCAGCAGCCAATTGATCTCTAGCGGGGCTCGAGATACGCAGTATTTT.

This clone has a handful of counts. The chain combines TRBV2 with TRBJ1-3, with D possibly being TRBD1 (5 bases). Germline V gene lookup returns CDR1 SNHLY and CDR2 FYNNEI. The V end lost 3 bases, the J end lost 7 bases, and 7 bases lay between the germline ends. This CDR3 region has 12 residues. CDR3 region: CASSEGGNTIYF. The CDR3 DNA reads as TGTGCCAGCAGTGAGGGGGGGAACACCATATATTTT.

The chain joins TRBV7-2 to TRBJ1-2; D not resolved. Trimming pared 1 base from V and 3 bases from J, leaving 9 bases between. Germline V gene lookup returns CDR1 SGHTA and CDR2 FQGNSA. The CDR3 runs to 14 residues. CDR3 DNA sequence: TGTGCCAGCAGCTTAGATAACAGCCACTATGGCTACACCTTC. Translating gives CASSLDNSHYGYTF.

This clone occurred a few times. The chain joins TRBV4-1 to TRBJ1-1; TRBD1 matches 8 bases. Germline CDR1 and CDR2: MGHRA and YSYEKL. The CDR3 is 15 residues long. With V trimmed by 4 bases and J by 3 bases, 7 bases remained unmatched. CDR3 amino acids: CASSPRQGQDTEAFF. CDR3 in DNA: TGCGCCAGCAGCCCCAGACAGGGGCAGGACACTGAAGCTTTCTTT.

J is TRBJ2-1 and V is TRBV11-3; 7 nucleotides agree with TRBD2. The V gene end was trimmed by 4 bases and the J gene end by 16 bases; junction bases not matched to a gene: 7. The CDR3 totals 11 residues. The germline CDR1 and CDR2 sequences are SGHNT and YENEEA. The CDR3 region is CASSSGGTTFF. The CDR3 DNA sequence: TGTGCCAGCAGCTCGGGGGGTACTACATTCTTC.

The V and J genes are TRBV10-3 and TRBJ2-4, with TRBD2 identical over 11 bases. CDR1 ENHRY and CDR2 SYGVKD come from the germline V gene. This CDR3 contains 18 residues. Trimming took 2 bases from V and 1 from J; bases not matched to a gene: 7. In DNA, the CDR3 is TGTGCCATCAGTGAGACTAGCGGGGGTTCTAGCGCCAAAAACATTCAGTACTTC. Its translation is CAISETSGGSSAKNIQYF.

The CDR3 protein is CASSLRGSGYTF. The CDR3 DNA is TGTGCCAGCAGCTTGAGGGGGTCTGGCTACACCTTC. The chain is built from TRBV5-4 and TRBJ1-2, with D perhaps TRBD1 (6 bases). In germline, CDR1 is SGHNT, CDR2 YYREEE (reference sequence). Deletions cut 1 base from V and 7 bases from J, with 8 bases between. There are 12 residues in the CDR3.

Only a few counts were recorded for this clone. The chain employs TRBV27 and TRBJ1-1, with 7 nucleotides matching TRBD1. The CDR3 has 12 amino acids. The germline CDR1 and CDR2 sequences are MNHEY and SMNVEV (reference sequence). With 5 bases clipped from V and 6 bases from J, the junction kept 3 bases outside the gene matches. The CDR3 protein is CASSDRASEAFF. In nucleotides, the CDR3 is TGTGCCAGCAGTGACAGGGCCTCTGAAGCTTTCTTT.

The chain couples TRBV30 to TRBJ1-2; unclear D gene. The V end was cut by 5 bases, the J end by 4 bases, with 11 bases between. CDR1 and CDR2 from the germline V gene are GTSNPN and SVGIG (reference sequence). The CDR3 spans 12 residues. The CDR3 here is CAWVGQFYGYTF. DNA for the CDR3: TGTGCCTGGGTTGGGCAGTTCTATGGCTACACCTTC.

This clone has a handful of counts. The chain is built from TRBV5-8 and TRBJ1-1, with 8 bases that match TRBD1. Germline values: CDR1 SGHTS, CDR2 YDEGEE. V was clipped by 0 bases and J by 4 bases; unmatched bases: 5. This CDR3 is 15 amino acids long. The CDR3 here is CASSLAVRGLTEAFF. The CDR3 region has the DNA TGTGCCAGCAGCTTGGCTGTCAGGGGGCTCACTGAAGCTTTCTTT.

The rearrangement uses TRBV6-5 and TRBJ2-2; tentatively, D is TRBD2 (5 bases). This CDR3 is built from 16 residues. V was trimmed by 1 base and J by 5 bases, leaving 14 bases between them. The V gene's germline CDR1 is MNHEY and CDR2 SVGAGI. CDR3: CASSYLGSGLTGELFF. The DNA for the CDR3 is TGTGCCAGCAGTTACTTAGGGAGTGGGTTAACCGGGGAGCTGTTTTTT.

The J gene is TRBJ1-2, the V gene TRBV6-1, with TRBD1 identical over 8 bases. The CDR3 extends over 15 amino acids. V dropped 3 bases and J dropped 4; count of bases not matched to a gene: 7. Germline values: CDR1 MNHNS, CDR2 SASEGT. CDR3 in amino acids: CASSDQGAPGYGYTF. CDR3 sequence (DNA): TGTGCCAGCAGTGACCAGGGGGCGCCTGGCTATGGCTACACCTTC.

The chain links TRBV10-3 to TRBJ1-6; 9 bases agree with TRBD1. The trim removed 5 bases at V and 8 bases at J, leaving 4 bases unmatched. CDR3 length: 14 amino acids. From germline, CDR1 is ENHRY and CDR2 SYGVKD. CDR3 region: CAISWTGVDSPLHF. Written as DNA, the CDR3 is TGTGCCATCAGTTGGACAGGGGTAGATTCACCCCTCCACTTT.

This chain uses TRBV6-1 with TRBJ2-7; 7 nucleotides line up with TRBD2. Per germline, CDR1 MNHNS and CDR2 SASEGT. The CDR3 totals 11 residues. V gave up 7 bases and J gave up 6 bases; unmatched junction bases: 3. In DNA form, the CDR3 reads TGTGCCAGCAACTGGGGGGGCGAGCAGTACGTC. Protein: CASNWGGEQYV.

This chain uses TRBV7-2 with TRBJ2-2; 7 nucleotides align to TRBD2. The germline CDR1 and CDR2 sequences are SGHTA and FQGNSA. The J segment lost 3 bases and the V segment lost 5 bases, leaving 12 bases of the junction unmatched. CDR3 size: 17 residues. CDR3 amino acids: CASSLRLLAEHTGELFF. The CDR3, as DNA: TGTGCCAGCAGCCTCCGTCTGCTAGCGGAACACACCGGGGAGCTGTTTTTT.

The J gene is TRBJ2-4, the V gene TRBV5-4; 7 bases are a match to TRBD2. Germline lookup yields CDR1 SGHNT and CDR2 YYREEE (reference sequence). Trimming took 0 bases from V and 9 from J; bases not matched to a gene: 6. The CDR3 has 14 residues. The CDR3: CASSLGQGEGIQYF. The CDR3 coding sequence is TGTGCCAGCAGCTTGGGACAAGGGGAGGGCATTCAGTACTTC.